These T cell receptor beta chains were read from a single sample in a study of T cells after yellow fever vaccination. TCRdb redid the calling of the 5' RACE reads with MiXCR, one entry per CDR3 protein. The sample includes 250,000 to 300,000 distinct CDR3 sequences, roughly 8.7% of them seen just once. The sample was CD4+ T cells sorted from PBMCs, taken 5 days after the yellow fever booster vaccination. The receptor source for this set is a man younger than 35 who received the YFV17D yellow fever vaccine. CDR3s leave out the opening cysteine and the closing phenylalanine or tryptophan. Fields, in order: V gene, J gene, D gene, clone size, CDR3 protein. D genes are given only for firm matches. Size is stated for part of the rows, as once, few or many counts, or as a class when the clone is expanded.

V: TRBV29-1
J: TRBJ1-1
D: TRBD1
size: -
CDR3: SVQGVTEAF

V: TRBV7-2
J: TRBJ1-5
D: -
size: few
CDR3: ASSWVSGNQPQH

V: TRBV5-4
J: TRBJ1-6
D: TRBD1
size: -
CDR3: ASSSTGGNSPLH

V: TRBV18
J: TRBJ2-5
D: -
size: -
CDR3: ASSPPGTRRTQY

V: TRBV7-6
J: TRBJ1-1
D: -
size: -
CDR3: ASSLSRRTLNMNTEAF

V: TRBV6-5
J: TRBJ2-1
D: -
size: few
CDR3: ASSTTGSSYNEQF

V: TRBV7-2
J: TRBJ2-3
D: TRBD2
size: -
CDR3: ASSFQAGVSTDTQY

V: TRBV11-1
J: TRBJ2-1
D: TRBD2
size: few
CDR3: ASSLELAVYNEQF

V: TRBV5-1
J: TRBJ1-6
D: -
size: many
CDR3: ASSLDQGGNSPLH

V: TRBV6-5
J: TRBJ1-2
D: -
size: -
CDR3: ASRTDNFDGNGYT